Below, 28 T cell receptor beta chains from the same sample are listed, as sequenced in a study of blood T cell repertoires in COVID-19. Generated by immunoSEQ multiplex PCR, the TCRdb table keeps only in-frame clones and is missing some. In the table there are some 96,000 clones, 70% to 90% of which are singletons. Sequenced sample: peripheral blood. Every receptor here comes from a human donor in a cohort sampled during active COVID-19.

This clone was observed a single time. The V and J genes are TRBV11-3 and TRBJ2-1, with TRBD1 identical over 10 bases. J lost 0 bases, V lost 6 bases, and 8 bases had no gene match. CDR1 and CDR2 (germline): SGHNT, YENEEA. This CDR3 comprises 17 residues. DNA of the CDR3: TGTGCCAGCAGTCCGGACAGGGGGATGATCTCCTACAATGAGCAGTTCTTC. This encodes CASSPDRGMISYNEQFF.

The genes are TRBV25-1 and TRBJ2-1; TRBD2 agrees at 7 bases. CDR3 length: 15 amino acids. Germline CDR1 and CDR2: MGHDK and SYGVNS. The junction had 5 bases not matched to a gene; V was cut back by 2 bases and J by 4 bases. The CDR3 coding sequence is TGTGCCAGCAGTGAACCGGGACTATTATACAATGAGCAGTTCTTC. Encoded protein: CASSEPGLLYNEQFF.

The chain has TRBV27 and TRBJ1-6; the match to TRBD1 covers 8 bases. V was pared by 6 bases and J by 10 bases, with 8 bases of the junction left unmatched. CDR1 is MNHEY and CDR2 is SMNVEV in the germline V gene (reference sequence). This CDR3 contains 14 residues. As DNA, the CDR3 is TGTGCCAGCAGAACGGACAGGGTGAAATCACCCCTCCACTTT. Its protein product is CASRTDRVKSPLHF.

The gene calls are TRBV3-1 (or the pseudogene TRBV3-2) and TRBJ1-6; D is uncertain. CDR1 LGHDT and CDR2 YNNKEL come from the germline V gene (reference sequence). The CDR3 is 14 amino acids. V gave up 1 base and J gave up 5 bases, with 6 bases separating them. The CDR3 sequence: CASSQAGNNSPLHF. The CDR3 DNA reads as TGTGCCAGCAGCCAAGCGGGGAATAATTCACCCCTCCACTTT.

The chain combines TRBV5-1 with TRBJ2-7; 8 positions match TRBD2. The J segment lost 2 bases and the V segment lost 7 bases, leaving 8 bases of the junction unmatched. This CDR3 region has 14 residues. Germline values: CDR1 SGHRS, CDR2 YFSETQ. As DNA, the CDR3 is TGCGCCAGCGCAAACAGCGGGAGCCCCTACGAGCAGTACTTC. Translated, it gives CASANSGSPYEQYF.

The V and J genes are TRBV3-1 (or the pseudogene TRBV3-2) and TRBJ2-3; D gene uncertain. This CDR3 region has 15 residues. The V and J ends lost 0 bases and 3 bases respectively, with 10 bases between them. From germline, CDR1 is LGHDT and CDR2 YNNKEL (reference sequence). The CDR3 sequence: CASSQERPGTDTQYF. CDR3 nucleotides: TGTGCCAGCAGCCAAGAGCGACCCGGGACAGATACGCAGTATTTT.

The chain joins TRBV27 to TRBJ1-2; D may be TRBD1 (6 bases). In germline, CDR1 is MNHEY, CDR2 SMNVEV (reference sequence). Trimming left V 8 bases short and J 8 bases short, with 18 bases between. The CDR3 is 13 amino acids. The chain's CDR3 is CASAAQGRSGYTF. The CDR3 DNA sequence: TGTGCCAGCGCGGCCCAGGGGCGGTCGGGCTACACCTTC.

The V call is TRBV4-1, the J call TRBJ2-1, with 7 bases that match TRBD1. In germline, CDR1 is MGHRA, CDR2 YSYEKL. The junction had 3 bases not matched to a gene; V was cut back by 3 bases and J by 4 bases. The CDR3 extends over 14 amino acids. CDR3 sequence: CASSQGTVYNEQFF. The CDR3 region has the DNA TGCGCCAGCAGCCAGGGGACAGTATACAATGAGCAGTTCTTC.

This clone has a single count. The chain recombines TRBV7-9 with TRBJ2-5; 9 nucleotides match TRBD1. The CDR3 is 15 amino acids. Germline V gene lookup returns CDR1 SEHNR and CDR2 FQNEAQ (reference sequence). V lost 1 base to trimming and J lost 4 bases; unmatched junction nucleotides: 4. CDR3 region: CASSLGGQGTETQYF. CDR3 sequence (DNA): TGTGCCAGCAGCTTAGGAGGACAGGGGACAGAGACCCAGTACTTC.

The chain employs TRBV18 and TRBJ2-3; unclear D gene. The CDR3 covers 14 residues. Trimming cost V 3 bases and J 2 bases, with 9 bases left between them. Per the germline V gene, CDR1 is KGHSH and CDR2 is LQKENI. CDR3 amino acids: CASSPLGATDTQYF. The CDR3 DNA reads TGTGCCAGCTCACCCCTTGGAGCCACAGATACGCAGTATTTT. Based on the CDR3 plus reference TRBV18 and TRBJ2-3, the full variable domain is NAGVMQNPRHLVRRRGQEARLRCSPMKGHSHVYWYRQLPEEGLKFMVYLQKENIIDESGMPKERFSAEFPKEGPSILRIQQVVRGDSAAYFCASSPLGATDTQYFGPGTRLTVL.

CDR3 DNA sequence: TGTGCCAGCAGCTTAGCCGGCGGTAACTATGGCTACACCTTC. This sequence encodes CASSLAGGNYGYTF. The J gene is TRBJ1-2, the V gene TRBV11-2; D gene ambiguous. Trimming took 1 base from V and 1 from J, leaving 7 bases between them. This CDR3 is 14 amino acids long. The germline CDR1 and CDR2 sequences are SGHAT and FQNNGV.

The rearrangement joins TRBV6-2 or TRBV6-3 to TRBJ2-7; D unclear. V dropped 5 bases and J dropped 6 bases, with 20 bases sitting between them. Germline V gene sequence: CDR1 MNHEY, CDR2 SVGEGT. This CDR3 region has 15 residues. This CDR3 reads CASSSVDGSLVEQYF. CDR3 DNA: TGTGCCAGCAGTAGCGTAGATGGCTCCCTCGTCGAGCAGTACTTC.

V usage is TRBV18 and J usage is TRBJ2-1; TRBD2 aligns across 10 bases. This CDR3 comprises 16 residues. Germline V gives CDR1 KGHSH, CDR2 LQKENI. J lost 4 bases, V lost 0 bases, and 3 bases had no gene match. The CDR3 here is CASSPPSGGAYNEQFF. The CDR3 bases are TGTGCCAGCTCACCACCAAGCGGGGGGGCGTACAATGAGCAGTTCTTC.

This rearrangement joins TRBV6-2 or TRBV6-3 to TRBJ1-2; no clear D gene. Germline loops: CDR1 MNHEY, CDR2 SVGEGT. The CDR3 contains 14 residues. Trimming shortened V by 4 bases and J by 0 bases, and 9 bases separated the two germline ends. CDR3 protein: CASSLVGANYGYTF. CDR3 in DNA: TGTGCCAGCAGTTTAGTGGGCGCTAACTATGGCTACACCTTC.

V and J are TRBV6-5 and TRBJ2-7, with TRBD1 matching over 12 bases. Per the germline V gene, CDR1 is MNHEY and CDR2 is SVGAGI. The length of the CDR3 is 15 residues. Trimming took 2 bases from V and 7 from J; bases not matched to a gene: 6. The CDR3 region is CASSYTGQGAGEQYF. The CDR3 DNA sequence: TGTGCCAGCAGTTACACGGGACAGGGGGCGGGGGAGCAGTACTTC.

The DNA of the CDR3 is TGTGCCAGCACAGACAGGGTGGGGAACACTGAAGCTTTCTTT. This translates into CASTDRVGNTEAFF. This chain connects TRBV2 to TRBJ1-1, with TRBD1 matching over 7 bases. J was trimmed by 1 base and V by 7 bases; bases with no gene match: 6. This CDR3 has 14 residues. Germline V gene data show CDR1 as SNHLY and CDR2 as FYNNEI.

The chain has TRBV18 and TRBJ2-1, with D possibly being TRBD1 (5 bases). Germline V CDR1 and CDR2: KGHSH, LQKENI. Trimming removed 8 bases at V and 5 bases at J, with 16 bases between. The CDR3 covers 14 residues. The CDR3 DNA reads as TGTGCCAGCGAAAGTAGGGCCAGGGACAATGAGCAGTTCTTC. The encoded protein is CASESRARDNEQFF.

The chain carries TRBV5-1 and TRBJ2-5; D is unresolved. This CDR3 is 11 amino acids long. Per the germline V gene, CDR1 is SGHRS and CDR2 is YFSETQ. Trimming stripped 2 bases from V and 4 bases from J, with 3 bases between. The CDR3 DNA reads TGCGCCAGCAGCTTTCTAGAGACCCAGTACTTC. The encoded protein is CASSFLETQYF.

The J gene is TRBJ2-4, the V gene TRBV6-2 or TRBV6-3; tentatively, D is TRBD1 (6 bases). The germline CDR1 and CDR2 sequences are MNHEY and SVGEGT. V dropped 6 bases and J dropped 9 bases, with 12 bases sitting between them. The CDR3 length is 12 residues. The DNA of the CDR3 is TGTGCCAGCAGCCGGGGACATTCCATTCAGTACTTC. This sequence encodes CASSRGHSIQYF.

V and J are TRBV19 and TRBJ1-6, with TRBD1 matching 10 bases. This CDR3 has 14 residues. V shed 6 bases and J 9 bases; nucleotides not matched to a gene: 5. The germline gives CDR1 LNHDA, CDR2 SQIVND (reference sequence). The CDR3 coding sequence is TGTGCCAGTAGGGGACAGGGGCGGATTTCACCCCTCCACTTT. Amino acid sequence: CASRGQGRISPLHF.

J is TRBJ2-7 and V is TRBV5-6; D possibly corresponds to TRBD1 (6 bases). Germline CDR1 and CDR2: SGHDT and YYEEEE. The CDR3 totals 14 residues. The ends were cut back, 0 bases at V and 4 bases at J, with 11 bases in the middle. CDR3 nucleotide sequence: TGTGCCAGCAGCTTGGCACAGGGTTATTACGAGCAGTACTTC. Protein sequence: CASSLAQGYYEQYF.

This clone has just one count. As DNA, the CDR3 is TGTGCCACCAGTGATTTCAGTGTGAACACTGAAGCTTTCTTT. Its protein is CATSDFSVNTEAFF. V gene TRBV24-1 combines with J gene TRBJ1-1, with unresolved D. The germline V gene encodes CDR1 KGHDR and CDR2 SFDVKD. V gave up 1 base and J gave up 0 bases, with 5 bases separating them. The CDR3 length is 14 residues.

The chain combines TRBV4-1 with TRBJ1-3; a possible D gene is TRBD1 (5 bases). This CDR3 region has 13 residues. In germline, CDR1 is MGHRA, CDR2 YSYEKL. Trimming shortened V by 2 bases and J by 12 bases, and 14 bases separated the two germline ends. The chain's CDR3 is CASSQPRSGGIYF. In DNA, the CDR3 is TGCGCCAGCAGCCAACCTCGCTCGGGGGGCATATATTTT.

This chain joins TRBV7-8 and TRBJ1-2; TRBD1 agrees at 7 bases. Germline CDR1 reads SGHVS; CDR2 reads FQNEAQ. The CDR3 extends over 16 amino acids. The junction had 13 bases not matched to a gene; V was cut back by 5 bases and J by 4 bases. The CDR3 here is CASSTRTGALVYGYTF. The CDR3 DNA is TGTGCCAGCAGCACGAGGACAGGAGCCCTCGTCTATGGCTACACCTTC.

The rearrangement links TRBV6-5 to TRBJ2-5, with 9 bases that match TRBD1. In germline, CDR1 is MNHEY, CDR2 SVGAGI. CDR3 length: 15 residues. Trimming removed 6 bases from V and 5 bases from J; junction bases left unmatched: 10. In DNA form, the CDR3 reads TGTGCCAGCAGGACCGGGACAGGGATATGGGAGACCCAGTACTTC. This translates into CASRTGTGIWETQYF.

This clone was picked up a small number of times. The chain recombines TRBV9 with TRBJ2-7, with 9 bases aligning to TRBD1. This CDR3 comprises 15 residues. Germline lookup yields CDR1 SGDLS and CDR2 YYNGEE. V was pared by 3 bases and J by 6 bases, with 10 bases of the junction left unmatched. The CDR3 nucleotides read TGTGCCAGCAGCGCCAGAGGGACAGGGTCGCGCGAGCAGTACTTC. Protein product: CASSARGTGSREQYF.

The V call is TRBV7-8, the J call TRBJ2-7, with D possibly TRBD1 on 6 matching bases. The V end was cut by 5 bases, the J end by 3 bases, with 8 bases between. Germline V gene lookup returns CDR1 SGHVS and CDR2 FQNEAQ. The CDR3 extends over 12 amino acids. The CDR3: CASSQDSYEQYF. CDR3 bases: TGTGCCAGCAGCCAGGACAGCTACGAGCAGTACTTC.

The chain joins TRBV25-1 to TRBJ2-1, with D perhaps TRBD1 (6 bases). Trimming pared 3 bases from V and 5 bases from J, leaving 11 bases between. There are 14 residues in the CDR3. Germline-derived CDR1 and CDR2 are MGHDK and SYGVNS. DNA for the CDR3: TGTGCCAGCAGTGACCGGGACATCCACAATGAGCAGTTCTTC. Residues: CASSDRDIHNEQFF.